The 24 T cell receptor beta chains in this list originate from one sample, sequenced in a study of Ad26.COV2.S vaccination and SARS-CoV-2 variants. Regarding treatment: some 20 received Ad26.COV2.S at low or high dose, single or two shots; a few received placebo; per-sample allocation not given. Day 63 after the first injection of vaccine or placebo was the sampling time. The table came from immunoSEQ multiplex PCR; TCRdb's copy has only in-frame clones and leaves some out. The data contain about 350,000 clones, less than 90% of them singletons. The sequences come from peripheral blood, collected in a trial of Ad26.COV2.S vaccine versus placebo. The origin of the receptors is a person aged 18 to 59 who received the Ad26.COV2.S COVID-19 vaccine or a placebo.

About this clone itself: This sequence may be a read error, since a much larger clone differs from it by one base. The rearrangement links TRBV4-1 to TRBJ1-2; D unclear. This CDR3 is built from 13 residues. The germline V gene has CDR1 MGHRA and CDR2 YSYEKL. V lost 0 bases and J lost 4, with 6 bases in between. For the CDR3, the DNA is TGCGCCAGCAGCCAAGACAGTTCCTATGGCTACACCTTC. It encodes CASSQDSSYGYTF.

The chain employs TRBV10-3 and TRBJ1-1; TRBD1 matches 7 bases. CDR1 and CDR2 (germline): ENHRY, SYGVKD. Unmatched junction bases numbered 18, after V lost 2 bases and J lost 3 bases. CDR3 length: 19 amino acids. The CDR3 loop is CAISETRQGGGSWDTEAFF. CDR3 DNA: TGTGCCATCAGTGAGACCCGACAGGGAGGTGGTAGTTGGGACACTGAAGCTTTCTTT.

The rearrangement links TRBV7-9 to TRBJ2-3; D not resolved. Trimming took off 10 bases at V and 0 bases at J, with 11 bases between the two ends. CDR1 and CDR2 (germline): SEHNR, FQNEAQ (reference sequence). This CDR3 has 13 amino acids. The CDR3, as DNA: TGTGCCAACGACGGAGTGAGCACAGATACGCAGTATTTT. As protein: CANDGVSTDTQYF.

This clone was recorded only once. The chain joins TRBV3-1 (or the pseudogene TRBV3-2) to TRBJ2-7, with no clear D. This CDR3 region has 12 residues. V lost 1 base and J lost 9, with 10 bases in between. Germline CDR1 reads LGHDT; CDR2 reads YNNKEL (reference sequence). CDR3 in DNA: TGTGCCAGCAGCCAAGTTTCCCGAGGGCAGTACTTC. Protein product: CASSQVSRGQYF.

A single count supports this clone. This chain links TRBV29-1 with TRBJ2-3, with 11 positions matching TRBD2. Germline CDR1 and CDR2: SQVTM and ANQGSEA. J was trimmed by 6 bases and V by 6 bases; bases with no gene match: 11. The CDR3 contains 15 residues. CDR3 sequence reads: CSVALLAGGGDTQYF. The CDR3 nucleotides are TGCAGCGTGGCCCTCTTAGCGGGAGGGGGGGATACGCAGTATTTT.

This chain uses TRBV6-1 with TRBJ2-3, with D possibly called TRBD1 or TRBD2 (5 bases each). This CDR3 has 14 residues. The V end lost 9 bases, the J end lost 2 bases, and 15 bases lay between the germline ends. From germline, CDR1 is MNHNS and CDR2 SASEGT. The CDR3 sequence: CASEGRANTDTQYF. The CDR3 nucleotides are TGTGCCAGTGAGGGGCGGGCGAACACAGATACGCAGTATTTT.

This clone turned up a few times. The chain recombines TRBV2 with TRBJ1-6; D call uncertain. The CDR3 has 15 residues. V was clipped by 4 bases and J by 7 bases, with 14 bases between them. Germline-derived CDR1 and CDR2 are SNHLY and FYNNEI. This chain's CDR3 is CASSVRRGANSPLHF. For the CDR3, the DNA is TGTGCCAGCAGTGTCCGGCGGGGAGCAAATTCACCCCTCCACTTT.

The rearrangement joins TRBV19 to TRBJ2-3; D might be TRBD1 (6 bases). Germline V CDR1 and CDR2: LNHDA, SQIVND (reference sequence). The CDR3 sequence is 16 residues long. V dropped 6 bases and J dropped 1 base, with 17 bases sitting between them. DNA for the CDR3: TGTGCCAGTAGCGAACATTCAGGACAGCGCACAGATACGCAGTATTTT. It is translated as CASSEHSGQRTDTQYF. Together with reference TRBV19 and TRBJ2-3, the CDR3 gives the full variable domain: DGGITQSPKYLFRKEGQNVTLSCEQNLNHDAMYWYRQDPGQGLRLIYYSQIVNDFQKGDIAEGYSVSREKKESFPLTVTSAQKNPTAFYLCASSEHSGQRTDTQYFGPGTRLTVL.

This chain joins TRBV9 and TRBJ1-1; no reliable D call. The V end lost 4 bases, the J end lost 2 bases, and 9 bases lay between the germline ends. The germline V gene has CDR1 SGDLS and CDR2 YYNGEE. This CDR3 contains 13 residues. CDR3: CASSLTVNTEAFF. DNA for the CDR3: TGTGCCAGCAGCCTGACCGTTAACACTGAAGCTTTCTTT.

The rearrangement joins TRBV9 to TRBJ2-3; TRBD1 matches 7 bases. CDR1 SGDLS and CDR2 YYNGEE come from the germline V gene. V was clipped by 4 bases and J by 6 bases; unmatched bases: 11. The CDR3 sequence is 15 residues long. The CDR3 spells CASSTHPNRGDTQYF. The CDR3 DNA sequence: TGTGCCAGCAGCACCCATCCGAACAGGGGTGATACGCAGTATTTT. Full variable domain (missing parts from reference TRBV9 and TRBJ2-3): DSGVTQTPKHLITATGQRVTLRCSPRSGDLSVYWYQQSLDQGLQFLIQYYNGEERAKGNILERFSAQQFPDLHSELNLSSLELGDSALYFCASSTHPNRGDTQYFGPGTRLTVL.

The rearrangement links TRBV4-1 to TRBJ2-2, with a weak D call TRBD2 (5 bases). V dropped 1 base and J dropped 4 bases, with 25 bases sitting between them. Per germline, CDR1 MGHRA and CDR2 YSYEKL. This CDR3 is 20 amino acids long. CDR3 DNA sequence: TGCGCCAGCAGCCAAGTACCGCCGGAGGAATCCCGAAGGAGCACCGGGGAGCTGTTTTTT. Amino acids: CASSQVPPEESRRSTGELFF.

The table lists this clone with a count of one. The gene calls are TRBV19 and TRBJ2-3; D is perhaps TRBD2 (5 bases). Looked up from germline, CDR1 is LNHDA and CDR2 is SQIVND (reference sequence). The CDR3 has 12 residues. The germline V and J ends were trimmed by 8 bases and 7 bases, with 13 bases remaining between them. The CDR3 DNA reads as TGTGCCAGTGGGATAGGGAGTTATACGCAGTATTTT. This codes for CASGIGSYTQYF. Combining the CDR3 with reference TRBV19 and TRBJ2-3 gives the whole variable domain DGGITQSPKYLFRKEGQNVTLSCEQNLNHDAMYWYRQDPGQGLRLIYYSQIVNDFQKGDIAEGYSVSREKKESFPLTVTSAQKNPTAFYLCASGIGSYTQYFGPGTRLTVL.

The table lists this clone with a count of one. The chain links TRBV6-2 or TRBV6-3 to TRBJ1-1, with TRBD1 matching 7 bases. The CDR3 covers 15 residues. J gave up 1 base and V 2 bases, and 4 bases lay outside the gene matches. Per germline, CDR1 MNHEY and CDR2 SVGEGT. The CDR3 spells CASSYTNRGNTEAFF. The CDR3 DNA is TGTGCCAGCAGTTACACAAACAGGGGGAACACTGAAGCTTTCTTT.

This sequence joins TRBV6-5 and TRBJ2-7; unclear D gene. V lost 6 bases and J lost 3, with 15 bases in between. CDR3 length: 14 amino acids. Germline CDR1 and CDR2: MNHEY and SVGAGI. Here the CDR3 reads CASRFDVASYEQYF. The CDR3, as DNA: TGTGCCAGCAGATTCGACGTCGCGAGCTACGAGCAGTACTTC.

This clone was counted only a few times. The rearrangement uses TRBV7-3 and TRBJ1-1; D unclear. The length of the CDR3 is 14 residues. Trimming pared 3 bases from V and 1 base from J, leaving 9 bases between. Germline V lookup: CDR1 SGHTA, CDR2 FQGTGA. The DNA of the CDR3 is TGTGCCAGCAGCTTCGAAGCGGGGAACACTGAAGCTTTCTTT. It encodes CASSFEAGNTEAFF.

The chain has TRBV28 and TRBJ1-6; D gene uncertain. Deletions cut 3 bases from V and 7 bases from J, with 13 bases between. There are 15 residues in the CDR3. In germline, CDR1 is MDHEN, CDR2 SYDVKM. The CDR3, as DNA: TGTGCCAGCAGTTTCCAAGAATCGGGGAATTCACCCCTCCACTTT. It translates to CASSFQESGNSPLHF.

This clone has only a few counts. This chain connects TRBV24-1 to TRBJ2-5; 10 bases map to TRBD2. V lost 4 bases to trimming and J lost 5 bases; unmatched junction nucleotides: 12. The germline CDR1 and CDR2 sequences are KGHDR and SFDVKD. The CDR3 is 17 amino acids. The CDR3 nucleotides read TGTGCCACCAGTGACCCCGTGGCTAGCGGGAGAGGGGAGACCCAGTACTTC. It is translated as CATSDPVASGRGETQYF.

This clone was counted many times. This specimen includes other DNA sequences encoding the same CDR3. This chain joins TRBV24-1 and TRBJ1-5; TRBD1 might be the D (5 bases). CDR1 is KGHDR and CDR2 is SFDVKD in the germline V gene. The CDR3 spans 14 residues. Trimming shortened V by 4 bases and J by 0 bases, and 6 bases separated the two germline ends. The CDR3 bases are TGTGCCACCAGTGAAGGGACTAGCAATCAGCCCCAGCATTTT. Encoded protein: CATSEGTSNQPQHF.

The chain has TRBV6-5 and TRBJ1-1; D might be TRBD1 (5 bases). From germline, CDR1 is MNHEY and CDR2 SVGAGI. CDR3 size: 15 residues. Between the trimmed V and J ends, which lost 7 bases and 0 bases, there was a span of 15 bases. Here the CDR3 reads CASTERGLLNTEAFF. CDR3 in DNA: TGTGCCAGCACCGAAAGGGGACTGTTGAACACTGAAGCTTTCTTT.

The J gene is TRBJ1-4, the V gene TRBV5-1; weak D call: TRBD1 (6 bases). V was cut by 4 bases and J by 4 bases, with 14 bases left in between. Germline V gene sequence: CDR1 SGHRS, CDR2 YFSETQ. CDR3 length: 15 residues. The CDR3 loop reads CASSPRTDNNEKLFF. The CDR3 nucleotides are TGCGCCAGCAGCCCCCGGACAGACAATAATGAAAAACTGTTTTTT.

The V and J genes are TRBV28 and TRBJ1-6; maybe TRBD1 (6 bases). The CDR3 runs 16 residues. Germline-derived CDR1 and CDR2 are MDHEN and SYDVKM. With 6 bases removed from V and 5 bases from J, the gap between germline ends came to 17 bases. CDR3 loop: CASRRRRTADNSPLHF. CDR3 coding DNA: TGTGCCAGCAGACGGCGGAGGACAGCTGATAATTCACCCCTCCACTTT.

The chain couples TRBV4-1 to TRBJ2-3; TRBD1 aligns across 8 bases. This CDR3 comprises 16 residues. V lost 2 bases to trimming and J lost 1 base; unmatched junction nucleotides: 5. The germline V gene has CDR1 MGHRA and CDR2 YSYEKL. Written as DNA, the CDR3 is TGCGCCAGCAGCCAATCCGGGACAGGCCGCACAGATACGCAGTATTTT. This codes for CASSQSGTGRTDTQYF.

This clone was counted only a few times. The sample contains more than one DNA sequence encoding this CDR3. This chain connects TRBV3-1 (or the pseudogene TRBV3-2) to TRBJ2-7; D is tentatively TRBD1 or TRBD2 (5 bases each). This CDR3 contains 14 residues. CDR1 LGHDT and CDR2 YNNKEL come from the germline V gene (reference sequence). V was trimmed by 6 bases and J by 4 bases, leaving 16 bases between them. For the CDR3, the DNA is TGTGCCAGCAGTCCAGGGCTAGCCGGGTACGAGCAGTACTTC. Residues: CASSPGLAGYEQYF.

V usage is TRBV4-1 and J usage is TRBJ2-5; weak D call: TRBD1 (6 bases). The V and J ends lost 5 bases and 5 bases respectively, with 21 bases between them. Germline loops: CDR1 MGHRA, CDR2 YSYEKL. CDR3 length: 16 amino acids. The CDR3 is CASSSRGFGTTETQYF. DNA for the CDR3: TGCGCCAGCAGCTCAAGGGGGTTCGGGACGACGGAGACCCAGTACTTC.